This paragraph covers one T cell receptor beta chain sequence. Which antigen it targets is not known. Per-base qualities were not stored, and no clone one base away is much larger. Donors formed part of the validation cohort, which comprised over a hundred subjects and was distinct from the first cohort of 670 or so subjects. These data are taken from a study of cytomegalovirus exposure and HLA in healthy donors (dated by TCRdb to 2016 to 2017). In the study overall: A later analysis indicated that the 120 validation repertoires were generated on the platform also employed for the roughly 730 repertoires of the first cohort. The study was designed to test whether signatures of past pathogen exposure could be identified by cataloging public T cell receptors. In addition to the first cohort of around 670 subjects, a separate validation cohort of approximately 130 different subjects was used. High-throughput TCR immunosequencing, statistical association of individual TCRs with disease status, and machine learning were combined to predict cytomegalovirus infection status. Results and caveats for the whole study, not just this receptor: It was suggested by the authors that the approach could potentially be generalized to other disease states and immunological phenotypes. Cytomegalovirus status was reported to be diagnosed by the classifier with high specificity and sensitivity in both the original and validation cohorts. The study gave a list of about 170 TCR beta chains associated with cytomegalovirus. In a later analysis, TCRs clustered in the first cohort were found to also tend to co-occur in the approximately 120 validation repertoires, with 85% to 95% of cluster scores above 0. All 120 or so repertoires were used to score co-occurrence in the validation cohort in a later analysis, because that analysis had no HLA typing for the cohort. A few of the identified cytomegalovirus-associated TCR beta chains were confirmed in vitro to be specific for cytomegalovirus antigens. Most TCR sequences were observed very rarely across donors, whereas some public TCRs were present in many individuals.

The CDR3 covers 16 residues, taking in both the cysteine and the phenylalanine. The kept DNA is CDR3 alone, 48 bases in frame from the first base. Trimming takes 4 bases off V and 5 bases off J; junction bases not matched to a gene: 10. From a lookup of the germline V gene, CDR1 and CDR2 are SGHTA and FQGTGA. Libraries came from the immunoSEQ multiplex PCR assay. From the authors' description of their analysis: A statistical classification framework was built to diagnose cytomegalovirus status from the catalog of TCR beta chain sequences. TCRdb took this table from immuneACCESS and kept in-frame rearrangements with V and J called. Such tables lack part of the clones; where checked against another copy, unresolved V genes explain under half of the gap, and the rest is unexplained. Clonal size and the V and J genes are those of that table, whereas D and trimming came from the DNA. Counted in this sample were roughly 190,000 clones; about 89% of them appeared once. 6% to 8.5% of the sample is taken by the ten largest.

The chain joins TRBV7-3 to TRBJ2-2; 7 middle bases align to TRBD1. The sample taken for sequencing was PBMCs. This receptor was taken from a young man in good health and CMV-seropositive. The sequenced DNA: TGTGCCAGCAGCTCCTACGGGCAGGGGGAAACCGGGGAGCTGTTTTTT. Protein translation: CASSSYGQGETGELFF.